This TCR beta chain derives from a study of T cells in Graves' hyperthyroidism and ophthalmopathy. Findings of the study overall: Ophthalmopathy was predicted by the model a median of 6.5 months ahead of onset.

This clonotype was picked up many times. What it binds is unknown. The CDR3 regions of TCR beta were amplified from RNA transcripts. RT-PCR in the first round (using the HTBI primer set) targeted the TCR CDR3. TCRdb ran MiXCR on the multiplex PCR reads and lists one entry per CDR3 protein. The sample lists about 260,000 distinct CDR3 sequences; about 16% were seen once. The CDR3 consists of 15 residues. Per germline, CDR1 LNHNV and CDR2 YYDKDF (reference sequence). V shed 4 bases and J shed 1 base, with 11 bases lying between them. Ophthalmopathy patients had moderate-to-severe active disease, CAS ≥3, NOSPECS ≥4, and disease duration under 3 months.

J is TRBJ2-1 and V is TRBV15, with a possible D match to TRBD2 (5 bases). The sequenced sample consisted of blood. The receptor's source is a woman aged 18-30 years with Graves' ophthalmopathy. CDR3: CATSIYRDSYNEQFF. CDR3 nucleotide sequence: TGTGCCACCAGCATTTACCGGGATTCCTACAATGAGCAGTTCTTC.